What follows are 14 T cell receptor beta chains derived from one specimen sequenced in a study of blood T cell repertoires in COVID-19. The data were produced by immunoSEQ multiplex PCR, yet TCRdb's version contains in-frame clones alone and is incomplete. The sample lists about 99,000 clones, about 87% occurring once. Source material: peripheral blood. These receptors were obtained from a man aged 45-65 years with acute or convalescent COVID-19.

This clone was counted a few times. The chain recombines TRBV5-4 with TRBJ2-3; 14 bases are a match to TRBD2. The J segment lost 9 bases and the V segment lost 7 bases, leaving 10 bases of the junction unmatched. CDR3 length: 15 amino acids. Germline-derived CDR1 and CDR2 are SGHNT and YYREEE (reference sequence). The CDR3 loop is CASSPTSGRGGTQYF. DNA for the CDR3: TGTGCCAGCTCCCCGACTAGCGGGAGGGGAGGGACGCAGTATTTT.

This chain uses TRBV7-2 with TRBJ2-1; possibly TRBD2 for D (5 bases). CDR3 length: 14 residues. With 6 bases removed from V and 4 bases from J, the gap between germline ends came to 13 bases. Germline CDR1 SGHTA, CDR2 FQGNSA. For the CDR3, the DNA is TGTGCCAGCAGGCACGGACTGGATTACAATGAGCAGTTCTTC. It specifies CASRHGLDYNEQFF.

This chain uses TRBV28 with TRBJ1-1; D gene ambiguous. Germline values: CDR1 MDHEN, CDR2 SYDVKM. V lost 4 bases, J lost 3 bases, and 3 bases lay in between. The CDR3 has 11 residues. CDR3 in DNA: TGTGCCAGCAGTTCTTACACTGAAGCTTTCTTT. This codes for CASSSYTEAFF. Full variable domain (rest looked up from reference TRBV28 and TRBJ1-1): DVKVTQSSRYLVKRTGEKVFLECVQDMDHENMFWYRQDPGLGLRLIYFSYDVKMKEKGDIPEGYSVSREKKERFSLILESASTNQTSMYLCASSSYTEAFFGQGTRLTVV.

The genes are TRBV9 and TRBJ2-3; D possibly corresponds to TRBD1 (6 bases). Trimming cost V 0 bases and J 2 bases, with 10 bases left between them. Germline CDR1 SGDLS, CDR2 YYNGEE. This CDR3 has 15 residues. As DNA, the CDR3 is TGTGCCAGCAGCGTAGCAGGGGCTAACACAGATACGCAGTATTTT. Translation gives CASSVAGANTDTQYF.

The CDR3 region is CASSEGGLGSYEQYF. CDR3 sequence (DNA): TGTGCCAGCAGTGAGGGGGGGTTGGGCTCCTACGAGCAGTACTTC. The rearrangement links TRBV25-1 to TRBJ2-7; 7 nucleotides match TRBD2. J gave up 0 bases and V 3 bases, and 5 bases lay outside the gene matches. This CDR3 is built from 15 residues. The germline V gene encodes CDR1 MGHDK and CDR2 SYGVNS.

The rearrangement links TRBV6-1 to TRBJ2-6; D may be TRBD1 (6 bases). This CDR3 has 16 amino acids. Per the germline V gene, CDR1 is MNHNS and CDR2 is SASEGT. With 3 bases removed from V and 3 bases from J, the gap between germline ends came to 12 bases. CDR3 protein: CASSDPGAHGANVLTF. CDR3 DNA: TGTGCCAGCAGTGACCCAGGGGCGCATGGGGCCAACGTCCTGACTTTC.

The rearrangement uses TRBV19 and TRBJ2-1, with 7 bases lining up with TRBD1. V was pared by 5 bases and J by 10 bases, with 2 bases of the junction left unmatched. The CDR3 has 11 residues. The germline CDR1 and CDR2 sequences are LNHDA and SQIVND (reference sequence). The CDR3 reads CASSVGQEQFF. The CDR3 coding sequence is TGTGCCAGTAGTGTGGGACAGGAGCAGTTCTTC.

The CDR3 DNA sequence: TGTGCCAGCAGCTCCAGAAGTGAGACCCAGTACTTC. Protein: CASSSRSETQYF. The rearrangement joins TRBV5-4 to TRBJ2-5; D gene ambiguous. Germline V gene data show CDR1 as SGHNT and CDR2 as YYREEE (reference sequence). Trimming removed 3 bases from V and 5 bases from J, with 8 bases in between. This CDR3 spans 12 amino acids. The whole variable domain, filled in from reference TRBV5-4 and TRBJ2-5, reads ETGVTQSPTHLIKTRGQQVTLRCSSQSGHNTVSWYQQALGQGPQFIFQYYREEENGRGNFPPRFSGLQFPNYSSELNVNALELDDSALYLCASSSRSETQYFGPGTRLLVL.

The chain joins TRBV5-1 to TRBJ1-5; D possibly corresponds to TRBD1 (6 bases). Trimming removed 0 bases at V and 1 base at J, with 8 bases between. Germline V gene lookup returns CDR1 SGHRS and CDR2 YFSETQ. The length of the CDR3 is 15 residues. CDR3 amino acids: CASSLAGTSNQPQHF. Here the CDR3 DNA reads TGCGCCAGCAGCTTGGCCGGGACAAGCAATCAGCCCCAGCATTTT.

V is TRBV5-1 and J is TRBJ1-1, with TRBD1 matching over 11 bases. The CDR3 covers 15 residues. From germline, CDR1 is SGHRS and CDR2 YFSETQ. After removal of 3 bases from V and 5 bases from J, the junction contained 6 bases not matched to a gene. The DNA for the CDR3 is TGCGCCAGCAGCTCGGACAGGGGGCCGAGGACTGAAGCTTTCTTT. It specifies CASSSDRGPRTEAFF.

V is TRBV10-3 and J is TRBJ2-3, with unresolved D. Germline assignment: CDR1 ENHRY and CDR2 SYGVKD. V shed 2 bases and J shed 0 bases, with 9 bases lying between them. CDR3 length: 15 residues. The DNA for the CDR3 is TGTGCCATCAGTGAGCGACTTATTAGCACAGATACGCAGTATTTT. It encodes CAISERLISTDTQYF.

The count of this clone is one. The CDR3 region is CASSETSGRTDEQFF. CDR3 nucleotides: TGTGCCAGCAGCGAGACTAGCGGGAGGACGGATGAGCAGTTCTTC. The chain links TRBV9 to TRBJ2-1, with 13 bases that match TRBD2. Germline CDR1 is SGDLS and CDR2 is YYNGEE. Trimming took 3 bases from V and 8 from J; bases not matched to a gene: 5. The CDR3 spans 15 residues.

The rearrangement uses TRBV7-8 and TRBJ2-5; 10 nucleotides match TRBD2. Germline V CDR1 and CDR2: SGHVS, FQNEAQ. CDR3 length: 15 amino acids. With V trimmed by 5 bases and J by 3 bases, 6 bases remained unmatched. CDR3 bases: TGTGCCAGCAGCGATAGAGGACTAGCGGAAGAGACCCAGTACTTC. Protein: CASSDRGLAEETQYF.

V gene TRBV4-2 combines with J gene TRBJ1-2, with 8 bases that match TRBD1. Germline V gene lookup returns CDR1 LGHNA and CDR2 YNFKEQ. J was trimmed by 3 bases and V by 1 base; bases with no gene match: 4. This CDR3 contains 15 residues. Written as DNA, the CDR3 is TGTGCCAGCAGCCAAGTCGGACAGGGTGACTATGGCTACACCTTC. Translation: CASSQVGQGDYGYTF.